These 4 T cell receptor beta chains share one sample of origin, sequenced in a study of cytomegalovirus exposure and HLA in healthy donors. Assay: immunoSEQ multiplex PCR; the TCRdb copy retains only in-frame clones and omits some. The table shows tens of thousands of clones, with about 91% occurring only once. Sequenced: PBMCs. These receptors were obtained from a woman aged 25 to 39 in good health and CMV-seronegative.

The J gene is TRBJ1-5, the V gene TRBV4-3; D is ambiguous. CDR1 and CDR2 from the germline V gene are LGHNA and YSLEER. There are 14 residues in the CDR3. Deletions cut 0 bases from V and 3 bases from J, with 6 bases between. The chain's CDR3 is CASSQDSYNQPQHF. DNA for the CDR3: TGCGCCAGCAGCCAAGATTCCTACAATCAGCCCCAGCATTTT.

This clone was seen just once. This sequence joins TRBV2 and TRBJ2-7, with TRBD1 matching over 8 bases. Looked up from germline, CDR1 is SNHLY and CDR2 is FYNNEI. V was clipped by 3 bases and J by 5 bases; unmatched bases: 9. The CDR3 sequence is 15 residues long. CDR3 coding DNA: TGTGCCAGCAGTGATGTGGCAGGGGGCCGGAACGAGCAGTACTTC. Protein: CASSDVAGGRNEQYF.

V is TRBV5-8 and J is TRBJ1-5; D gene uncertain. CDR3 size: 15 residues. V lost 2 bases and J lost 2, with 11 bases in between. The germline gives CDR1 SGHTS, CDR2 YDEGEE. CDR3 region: CASSFAGRGNQPQHF. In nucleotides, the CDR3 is TGTGCCAGCAGCTTCGCCGGTCGCGGCAATCAGCCCCAGCATTTT.

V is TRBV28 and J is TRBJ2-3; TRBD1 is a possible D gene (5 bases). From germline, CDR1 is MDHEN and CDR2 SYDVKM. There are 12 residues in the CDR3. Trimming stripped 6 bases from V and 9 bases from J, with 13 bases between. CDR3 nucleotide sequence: TGTGCCAGCAGCCGGAACAGGCAAACGCAGTATTTT. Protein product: CASSRNRQTQYF.